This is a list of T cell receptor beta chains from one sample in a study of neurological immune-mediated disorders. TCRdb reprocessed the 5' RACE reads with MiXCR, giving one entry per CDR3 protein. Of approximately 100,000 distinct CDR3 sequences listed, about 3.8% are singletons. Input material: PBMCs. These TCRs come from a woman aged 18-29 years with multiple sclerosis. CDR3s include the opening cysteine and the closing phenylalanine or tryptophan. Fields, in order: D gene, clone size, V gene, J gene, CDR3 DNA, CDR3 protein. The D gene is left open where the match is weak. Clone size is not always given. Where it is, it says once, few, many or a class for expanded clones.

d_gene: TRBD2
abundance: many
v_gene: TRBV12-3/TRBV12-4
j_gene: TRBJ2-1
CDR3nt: TGTGCCAGCAGTCGTCGGACTAGCGGTTTCTCCTACAATGAGCAGTTCTTC
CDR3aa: CASSRRTSGFSYNEQFF

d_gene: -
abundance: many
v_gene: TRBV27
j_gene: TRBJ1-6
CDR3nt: TGTGCCAGCAGTTTCCCTGGTTCACCCCTCCACTTT
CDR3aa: CASSFPGSPLHF

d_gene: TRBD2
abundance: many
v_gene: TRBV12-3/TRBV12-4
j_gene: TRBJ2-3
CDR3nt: TGTGCCAGCACCCCACTAGCGGGGGGTGGAGATACGCAGTATTTT
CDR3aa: CASTPLAGGGDTQYF

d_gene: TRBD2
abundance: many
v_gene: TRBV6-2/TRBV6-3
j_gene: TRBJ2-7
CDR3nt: TGTGCCAGCAGTTACGAAACGTTAGCGGGCAACTCCTACGAGCAGTACTTC
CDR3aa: CASSYETLAGNSYEQYF

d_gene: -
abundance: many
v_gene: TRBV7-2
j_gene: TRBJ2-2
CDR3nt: TGTGCCAGCAGCTTACGACTTCAGAACACCGGGGAGCTGTTTTTT
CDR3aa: CASSLRLQNTGELFF

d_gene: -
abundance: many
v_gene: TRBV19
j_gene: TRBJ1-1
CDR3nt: TGTGCCAGTAGTATAGACCAGGGGAGGACTGAAGCTTTCTTT
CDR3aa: CASSIDQGRTEAFF

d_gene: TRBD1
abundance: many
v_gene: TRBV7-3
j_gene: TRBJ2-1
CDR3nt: TGTGCCAGCAGCTCCGCCGGGACAGCAGACAATGAGCAGTTCTTC
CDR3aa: CASSSAGTADNEQFF

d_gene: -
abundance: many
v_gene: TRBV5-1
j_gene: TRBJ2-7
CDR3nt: TGCGCCAGCAGCTTGGCCGGGACACGGTCCTACGAGCAGTACTTC
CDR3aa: CASSLAGTRSYEQYF

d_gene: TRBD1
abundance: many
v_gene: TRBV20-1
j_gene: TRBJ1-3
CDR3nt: TGCAGTGCTAGAGAGGGCACAGGGGTAGGAAACACCATATATTTT
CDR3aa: CSAREGTGVGNTIYF

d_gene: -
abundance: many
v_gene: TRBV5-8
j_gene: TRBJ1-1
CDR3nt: TGTGCCAGCAGCTTAAGAGCAGGGATGAACACTGAAGCTTTCTTT
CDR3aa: CASSLRAGMNTEAFF

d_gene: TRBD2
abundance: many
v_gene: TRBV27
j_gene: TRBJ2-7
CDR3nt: TGTGCCAGCAGCCCCTGGGGAGGGAGCTCCTACGAGCAGTACTTC
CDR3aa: CASSPWGGSSYEQYF

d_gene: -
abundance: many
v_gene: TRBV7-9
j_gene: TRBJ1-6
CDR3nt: TGTGCCAGCAGCTTACTTGATAGTTACTCACCCCTCCACTTT
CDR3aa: CASSLLDSYSPLHF

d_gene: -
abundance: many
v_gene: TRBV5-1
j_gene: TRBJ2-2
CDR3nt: TGCGCCAGCAGCCCGGCGGAGGGATTTATGATCGGGGAGCTGTTTTTT
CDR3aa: CASSPAEGFMIGELFF

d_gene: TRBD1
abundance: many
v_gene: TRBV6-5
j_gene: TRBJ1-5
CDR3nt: TGTGCCAGCAGCCCGGGACAGGGGGCTTTTCAGCCCCAGCATTTT
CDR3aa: CASSPGQGAFQPQHF

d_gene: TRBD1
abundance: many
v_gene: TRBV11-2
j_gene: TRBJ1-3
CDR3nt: TGTGCCAGCAGCCATATCAGGGGGCAAGCTGGAAACACCATATATTTT
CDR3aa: CASSHIRGQAGNTIYF

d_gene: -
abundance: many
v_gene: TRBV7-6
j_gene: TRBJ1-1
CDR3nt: TGTGCCAGCAGCCAAGACCGGAACACTGAAGCTTTCTTT
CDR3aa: CASSQDRNTEAFF

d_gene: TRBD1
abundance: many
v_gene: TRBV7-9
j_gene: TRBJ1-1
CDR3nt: TGTGCCAGCAGCTTGACAGGGGATGGCACTGAAGCTTTCTTT
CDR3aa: CASSLTGDGTEAFF

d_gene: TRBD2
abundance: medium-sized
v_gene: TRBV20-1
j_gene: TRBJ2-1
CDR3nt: TGCAGTGCTAGTCTCATCTTCCTAGCGGGAGAGGACAATGAGCAGTTCTTC
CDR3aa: CSASLIFLAGEDNEQFF

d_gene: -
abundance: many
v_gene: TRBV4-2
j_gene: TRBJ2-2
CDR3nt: TGTGCCAGCAGCCAAGATACCGGACCCGGAGGCGGGGAGCTGTTTTTT
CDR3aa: CASSQDTGPGGGELFF

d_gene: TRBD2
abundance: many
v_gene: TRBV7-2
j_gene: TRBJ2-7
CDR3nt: TGTGCCAGCAGCTTTACTCGGGGCGGGGGTAACTACGAGCAGTACTTC
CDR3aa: CASSFTRGGGNYEQYF

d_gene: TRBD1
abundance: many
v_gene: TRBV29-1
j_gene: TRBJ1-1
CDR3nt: TGCAGCGTATGTCAGACAGGGGGCACTGAAGCTTTCTTT
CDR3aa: CSVCQTGGTEAFF

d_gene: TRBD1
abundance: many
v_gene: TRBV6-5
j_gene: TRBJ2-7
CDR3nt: TGTGCCACTGCGACAGGGGAGGTCTACGAGCAGTACTTC
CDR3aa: CATATGEVYEQYF

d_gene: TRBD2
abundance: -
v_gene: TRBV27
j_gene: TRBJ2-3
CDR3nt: TGTGCCAGCAGTTCCCTAGCGGGCGGTCTCACAGATACGCAGTATTTT
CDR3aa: CASSSLAGGLTDTQYF

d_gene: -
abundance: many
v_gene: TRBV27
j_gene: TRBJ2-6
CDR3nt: TGTGCCAGCAGTTTACTCCAGGGAACTGGGGCCAACGTCCTGACTTTC
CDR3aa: CASSLLQGTGANVLTF

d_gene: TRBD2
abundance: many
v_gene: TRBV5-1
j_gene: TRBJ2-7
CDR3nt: TGCGCCAGCAGCCGAGGAGGCGGGAGAGCCTACGAGCAGTACTTC
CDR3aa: CASSRGGGRAYEQYF

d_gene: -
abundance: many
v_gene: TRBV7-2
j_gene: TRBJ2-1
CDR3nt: TGTGCCAGCAGCTTAGGACAGGCTAGCTCCTACAATGAGCAGTTCTTC
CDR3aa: CASSLGQASSYNEQFF